One sample yielded the 31 T cell receptor beta chains listed below, sequenced in a study of blood T cell repertoires in COVID-19. The data were produced by immunoSEQ multiplex PCR, yet TCRdb's version contains in-frame clones alone and is incomplete. The table lists 100,000 or so clones, approximately 80% of them singletons. Sequenced sample: peripheral blood. These TCRs come from an elderly woman with acute or convalescent COVID-19.

The V call is TRBV2, the J call TRBJ1-3; TRBD1 matches at 7 bases. Germline assignment: CDR1 SNHLY and CDR2 FYNNEI. The CDR3 covers 18 residues. With 4 bases clipped from V and 0 bases from J, the junction kept 12 bases outside the gene matches. The CDR3 region is CASSARQGVLSSGNTIYF. The CDR3 nucleotides read TGTGCCAGCAGTGCGAGACAGGGTGTACTGAGCTCTGGAAACACCATATATTTT.

This chain connects TRBV21-1 to TRBJ1-1. TRBV21-1 is reported as a pseudogene. This CDR3 is built from 13 residues. The CDR3 sequence: CASSNRGATEAFF. Written as DNA, the CDR3 is TGTGCCAGCAGCAACCGGGGGGCCACTGAAGCTTTCTTT.

The V and J genes are TRBV28 and TRBJ2-7; 10 nucleotides align to TRBD1. There are 15 residues in the CDR3. Losses at the gene ends were 7 bases for V and 3 bases for J; bases not matched to a gene: 9. Germline V gene sequence: CDR1 MDHEN, CDR2 SYDVKM. CDR3 amino acids: CASIQTWTGGYEQYF. The DNA of the CDR3 is TGTGCCAGCATTCAGACTTGGACAGGGGGCTACGAGCAGTACTTC.

The V and J genes are TRBV24-1 and TRBJ2-6; tentative D call: TRBD1 (6 bases). CDR1 and CDR2 (germline): KGHDR, SFDVKD. V lost 4 bases and J 2 bases, leaving 8 bases between the germline ends. There are 15 residues in the CDR3. CDR3 coding DNA: TGTGCCACCAGTGACTCAGGGGCTGGGGCCAACGTCCTGACTTTC. It specifies CATSDSGAGANVLTF.

This clone was observed a handful of times. The chain combines TRBV7-2 with TRBJ2-1, with 12 nucleotides matching TRBD1. The V segment lost 4 bases and the J segment 10 bases; nucleotides outside the gene matches: 5. This CDR3 contains 14 residues. CDR1 is SGHTA and CDR2 is FQGNSA in the germline V gene. The CDR3 nucleotides read TGTGCCAGCAGCTCGGGACAGGGGGCAGGGGAGCAGTTCTTC. Translating it yields CASSSGQGAGEQFF.

The V and J genes are TRBV28 and TRBJ2-7; 9 nucleotides match TRBD1. V lost 8 bases to trimming and J lost 5 bases; unmatched junction nucleotides: 7. This CDR3 has 13 amino acids. In germline, CDR1 is MDHEN, CDR2 SYDVKM. CDR3 sequence: CASRPRTGDEQYF. DNA of the CDR3: TGTGCCAGCCGCCCGAGGACAGGGGACGAGCAGTACTTC.

The chain joins TRBV14 to TRBJ2-5, with D maybe TRBD2 (7 bases). Trimming removed 1 base at V and 3 bases at J, with 9 bases between. Germline V gives CDR1 SGHDN, CDR2 FVKESK. CDR3 length: 14 amino acids. CDR3 in DNA: TGTGCCAGCAGCCAAGCGGGGGGCAAAGAGACCCAGTACTTC. Encoded protein: CASSQAGGKETQYF.

The chain uses TRBV5-1 and TRBJ1-2; 9 bases fit TRBD1. V shed 7 bases, J shed 3 bases, and the junction held 4 bases outside the gene matches. This CDR3 is 13 amino acids long. Germline values: CDR1 SGHRS, CDR2 YFSETQ. The CDR3 DNA sequence: TGCGCCAGCCAGGGGACAGGGTACTATGGCTACACCTTC. Translating gives CASQGTGYYGYTF. The variable domain in full, completed from reference TRBV5-1 and TRBJ1-2, reads KAGVTQTPRYLIKTRGQQVTLSCSPISGHRSVSWYQQTPGQGLQFLFEYFSETQRNKGNFPGRFSGRQFSNSRSEMNVSTLELGDSALYLCASQGTGYYGYTFGSGTRLTVV.

The J gene is TRBJ2-4, the V gene TRBV27, with D perhaps matching TRBD2 (7 bases). V was pared by 4 bases and J by 3 bases, with 16 bases between. There are 16 residues in the CDR3. CDR1 and CDR2 from the germline V gene are MNHEY and SMNVEV (reference sequence). Here the CDR3 reads CASSSLGGAGKNIQYF. CDR3 nucleotides: TGTGCCAGCAGTTCCCTAGGGGGGGCGGGCAAAAACATTCAGTACTTC.

The rearrangement uses TRBV2 and TRBJ1-1; perhaps TRBD1 as D (5 bases). This CDR3 comprises 11 residues. Germline CDR1 and CDR2: SNHLY and FYNNEI. The V end lost 4 bases, the J end lost 9 bases, and 9 bases lay between the germline ends. CDR3 in amino acids: CASSVQGKAFF. The CDR3 DNA is TGTGCCAGCAGTGTGCAGGGTAAAGCTTTCTTT.

The chain recombines TRBV11-3 with TRBJ2-3, with 9 nucleotides matching TRBD2. After removal of 4 bases from V and 0 bases from J, the junction contained 2 bases not matched to a gene. CDR3 length: 15 amino acids. Per germline, CDR1 SGHNT and CDR2 YENEEA. The CDR3 is CASSSSGISTDTQYF. The CDR3 DNA reads TGTGCCAGCAGCTCTAGCGGGATTAGCACAGATACGCAGTATTTT. The entire variable domain, with the rest obtained from reference TRBV11-3 and TRBJ2-3, is as follows: EAGVVQSPRYKIIEKKQPVAFWCNPISGHNTLYWYLQNLGQGPELLIRYENEEAVDDSQLPKDRFSAERLKGVDSTLKIQPAELGDSAVYLCASSSSGISTDTQYFGPGTRLTVL.

This clone is a singleton in its sample. This chain connects TRBV11-3 to TRBJ2-5; 7 bases fit TRBD1. This CDR3 has 13 residues. Unmatched junction bases numbered 5, after V lost 5 bases and J lost 5 bases. Looked up from germline, CDR1 is SGHNT and CDR2 is YENEEA. The CDR3 DNA reads as TGTGCCAGCAGCAATACAGGGGTGGAGACCCAGTACTTC. This translates into CASSNTGVETQYF.

This clone appeared once. The CDR3 sequence is CASSIEGASFHSPLHF. For the CDR3, the DNA is TGTGCCAGTAGTATCGAGGGGGCATCGTTCCATTCACCCCTCCACTTT. The gene calls are TRBV19 and TRBJ1-6, with 7 bases lining up with TRBD1. CDR3 length equals 16 residues. After removal of 3 bases from V and 8 bases from J, the junction contained 10 bases not matched to a gene. Germline V gene data show CDR1 as LNHDA and CDR2 as SQIVND (reference sequence). Combining the CDR3 with reference TRBV19 and TRBJ1-6 gives the whole variable domain DGGITQSPKYLFRKEGQNVTLSCEQNLNHDAMYWYRQDPGQGLRLIYYSQIVNDFQKGDIAEGYSVSREKKESFPLTVTSAQKNPTAFYLCASSIEGASFHSPLHFGNGTRLTVT.

This clone was counted a single time. The chain employs TRBV5-1 and TRBJ2-1; D unresolved. The germline V gene has CDR1 SGHRS and CDR2 YFSETQ. The CDR3 has 11 amino acids. V was shortened by 0 bases and J by 7 bases, with 2 bases between the two germline ends. The CDR3 DNA sequence: TGCGCCAGCAGCTTGGCGAATGAGCAGTTCTTC. Protein product: CASSLANEQFF.

The chain couples TRBV7-7 to TRBJ2-2, with TRBD2 matching over 12 bases. This CDR3 is 18 amino acids long. CDR1 SSHAT and CDR2 FNYEAQ come from the germline V gene (reference sequence). Germline trimming cut 4 bases from V and 4 bases from J; bases unmatched to any gene: 10. The CDR3 DNA sequence: TGTGCCAGCAGCTCGGGACTAGCGGGCTTCGGTGGCACCGGGGAGCTGTTTTTT. As protein: CASSSGLAGFGGTGELFF.

The chain employs TRBV28 and TRBJ2-7, with 12 bases matching TRBD1. This CDR3 spans 17 amino acids. Germline V gene sequence: CDR1 MDHEN, CDR2 SYDVKM. The V gene end was trimmed by 3 bases and the J gene end by 7 bases; junction bases not matched to a gene: 13. The CDR3 region is CASSFLTPGQGAKEQYF. The CDR3 nucleotides are TGTGCCAGCAGTTTTTTGACCCCGGGACAGGGGGCAAAAGAGCAGTACTTC.

This clone was seen a handful of times. The chain joins TRBV11-2 to TRBJ1-5; D uncertain. The CDR3 is 13 residues long. V lost 1 base to trimming and J lost 7 bases, with 8 bases between them. The germline V gene encodes CDR1 SGHAT and CDR2 FQNNGV. CDR3 nucleotides: TGTGCCAGCAGCTTAGGCGTTGAACAGCCCCAGCATTTT. It encodes CASSLGVEQPQHF.

V usage is TRBV24-1 and J usage is TRBJ2-3; 9 bases are a match to TRBD1. The CDR3 is 15 residues long. Germline V lookup: CDR1 KGHDR, CDR2 SFDVKD. The V gene end was trimmed by 7 bases and the J gene end by 2 bases; junction bases not matched to a gene: 6. CDR3 residues: CATRDRGFITDTQYF. The CDR3 DNA sequence: TGTGCCACCAGGGACAGGGGTTTCATCACAGATACGCAGTATTTT.

The V call is TRBV19, the J call TRBJ1-1, with 9 bases identical to TRBD1. CDR1 and CDR2 from the germline V gene are LNHDA and SQIVND (reference sequence). The CDR3 is 13 amino acids. V lost 6 bases to trimming and J lost 7 bases; unmatched junction nucleotides: 6. CDR3 nucleotides: TGTGCCAGTAGGCTCACAGGGGGCCTTGAAGCTTTCTTT. Its protein product is CASRLTGGLEAFF. Drawing the rest from reference TRBV19 and TRBJ1-1, the complete variable domain is DGGITQSPKYLFRKEGQNVTLSCEQNLNHDAMYWYRQDPGQGLRLIYYSQIVNDFQKGDIAEGYSVSREKKESFPLTVTSAQKNPTAFYLCASRLTGGLEAFFGQGTRLTVV.

In DNA form, the CDR3 reads TGTGCCAGTATAAAGGGGAAATACACTGAAGCTTTCTTT. Its protein is CASIKGKYTEAFF. The chain employs TRBV19 and TRBJ1-1; perhaps TRBD1 as D (5 bases). V lost 7 bases, J lost 3 bases, and 12 bases lay in between. This CDR3 comprises 13 residues. Germline V gives CDR1 LNHDA, CDR2 SQIVND (reference sequence).

The chain has TRBV20-1 and TRBJ2-1; D possibly corresponds to TRBD2 (5 bases). The ends were cut back, 3 bases at V and 0 bases at J, with 12 bases in the middle. This CDR3 is built from 15 residues. CDR1 is DFQATT, CDR2 SNEGSKA, per germline (reference sequence). This chain's CDR3 is CSASMRAGSYNEQFF. CDR3 nucleotides: TGCAGTGCTAGTATGAGGGCAGGCTCCTACAATGAGCAGTTCTTC.

J is TRBJ1-2 and V is TRBV24-1; 7 bases map to TRBD1. Germline V gene data show CDR1 as KGHDR and CDR2 as SFDVKD. V shed 4 bases, J shed 8 bases, and the junction held 9 bases outside the gene matches. This CDR3 is built from 14 residues. The CDR3 reads CATSDEQGNRGYTF. The CDR3 DNA reads TGTGCCACCAGTGACGAACAGGGGAATCGGGGCTACACCTTC.

The chain has TRBV2 and TRBJ2-1; the D gene is possibly TRBD2 (6 bases). Germline CDR1 SNHLY, CDR2 FYNNEI. The CDR3 contains 14 residues. V was trimmed by 7 bases and J by 0 bases, leaving 10 bases between them. CDR3 loop: CASMVGSSYNEQFF. For the CDR3, the DNA is TGTGCCAGCATGGTCGGGAGCTCCTACAATGAGCAGTTCTTC. Filled out from reference TRBV2 and TRBJ2-1, the complete variable domain reads EPEVTQTPSHQVTQMGQEVILRCVPISNHLYFYWYRQILGQKVEFLVSFYNNEISEKSEIFDDQFSVERPDGSNFTLKIRSTKLEDSAMYFCASMVGSSYNEQFFGPGTRLTVL.

The V gene is TRBV19, the J gene TRBJ2-1; D might be TRBD2 (6 bases). The CDR3 has 15 amino acids. The ends were cut back, 0 bases at V and 2 bases at J, with 8 bases in the middle. CDR1 and CDR2 (germline): LNHDA, SQIVND (reference sequence). The CDR3 protein is CASSIELATYNEQFF. The CDR3 DNA follows: TGTGCCAGTAGTATAGAACTAGCAACCTACAATGAGCAGTTCTTC. The full variable domain, rest sourced from reference TRBV19 and TRBJ2-1, is DGGITQSPKYLFRKEGQNVTLSCEQNLNHDAMYWYRQDPGQGLRLIYYSQIVNDFQKGDIAEGYSVSREKKESFPLTVTSAQKNPTAFYLCASSIELATYNEQFFGPGTRLTVL.

This chain joins TRBV28 and TRBJ1-5, with D unresolved. CDR1 and CDR2 from the germline V gene are MDHEN and SYDVKM. The CDR3 runs 15 residues. V gave up 6 bases and J gave up 2 bases, with 14 bases separating them. The CDR3: CASRGSSSGNQPQHF. In DNA form, the CDR3 reads TGTGCCAGCAGAGGGAGTTCGTCTGGCAATCAGCCCCAGCATTTT.

This clone was found a few times. The genes are TRBV5-1 and TRBJ1-5, with a possible D match to TRBD1 (5 bases). This CDR3 region has 13 residues. The germline V gene encodes CDR1 SGHRS and CDR2 YFSETQ. Trimming shortened V by 5 bases and J by 3 bases, and 9 bases separated the two germline ends. The CDR3 reads CASRAGPNQPQHF. The CDR3 DNA follows: TGCGCCAGCAGGGCAGGGCCCAATCAGCCCCAGCATTTT. The full variable domain, completed using reference TRBV5-1 and TRBJ1-5, is KAGVTQTPRYLIKTRGQQVTLSCSPISGHRSVSWYQQTPGQGLQFLFEYFSETQRNKGNFPGRFSGRQFSNSRSEMNVSTLELGDSALYLCASRAGPNQPQHFGDGTRLSIL.

The rearrangement uses TRBV21-1 and TRBJ2-3; the table's D call of TRBD1 was not tested on the DNA. TRBV21-1 is listed as a pseudogene. This CDR3 contains 16 residues. The CDR3 DNA follows: TGTGCCAGCAGCAAAGTTGGGGCGGCTAGGGCAGATACGCAGTATTTT. Amino acid sequence: CASSKVGAARADTQYF.

This clone was found once. The chain is built from TRBV19 and TRBJ2-5; 11 bases match TRBD1. Germline CDR1 reads LNHDA; CDR2 reads SQIVND (reference sequence). The CDR3 has 15 residues. V was clipped by 1 base and J by 5 bases; unmatched bases: 3. CDR3 sequence reads: CASSIARDRGETQYF. The CDR3 DNA reads as TGTGCCAGTAGTATAGCCAGGGACAGGGGGGAGACCCAGTACTTC.

Concerning this clone itself: One end of the junction varies from germline; a read error may be responsible. The chain is built from TRBV18 and TRBJ1-4, with D tentatively TRBD1 (5 bases). This CDR3 region has 14 residues. Germline loops: CDR1 KGHSH, CDR2 LQKENI. The DNA of the CDR3 is TGTACCAGCTCACTTGGGGGGAATAATGAAAAACTGTTTTTT. Translation gives CTSSLGGNNEKLFF. Full variable domain (outside the CDR3, taken from reference TRBV18 and TRBJ1-4): NAGVMQNPRHLVRRRGQEARLRCSPMKGHSHVYWYRQLPEEGLKFMVYLQKENIIDESGMPKERFSAEFPKEGPSILRIQQVVRGDSAAYFCTSSLGGNNEKLFFGSGTQLSVL.

This chain uses TRBV7-9 with TRBJ2-7, with 10 bases matching TRBD1. The CDR3 runs 14 residues. The germline V gene has CDR1 SEHNR and CDR2 FQNEAQ (reference sequence). Losses at the gene ends were 2 bases for V and 6 bases for J; bases not matched to a gene: 4. This CDR3 reads CASSLRQGAGEQYF. The CDR3 nucleotides are TGTGCCAGCAGCTTACGACAGGGGGCAGGCGAGCAGTACTTC.

The chain couples TRBV10-3 to TRBJ2-3; 10 positions match TRBD2. The CDR3 totals 15 residues. After removal of 4 bases from V and 6 bases from J, the junction contained 7 bases not matched to a gene. The germline V gene has CDR1 ENHRY and CDR2 SYGVKD. CDR3 residues: CAISGTSGIGDTQYF. CDR3 sequence (DNA): TGTGCCATCAGTGGGACTAGCGGAATAGGGGATACGCAGTATTTT.